A selection of T cell receptor beta chains follows, all from one sample in a study of T cell responses to AZD1222 COVID-19 vaccine. Only in-frame clones appear in the TCRdb table, and some are missing; sequencing was by immunoSEQ multiplex PCR. Counted here are approximately 180,000 clones, about 93% occurring once; the ten biggest clones make up under 1.1%. Sequencing was performed on peripheral blood, taken 28 days after the second dose of the MenACWY control vaccine. The receptors were sampled from an adult who received the MenACWY meningococcal vaccine as a control. Each CDR3 is given with its conserved first and last residue.

j_call: TRBJ1-2; v_call: TRBV6-5; cdr3_aa: CASSFDRGHAGGYTF
j_call: TRBJ1-4; v_call: TRBV2; cdr3_aa: CASSERYTSEKLFF
j_call: TRBJ2-3; v_call: TRBV7-8; cdr3_aa: CASSARTGINTQYF
j_call: TRBJ1-1; v_call: TRBV25-1; cdr3_aa: CASSEGGGREAFF
j_call: TRBJ1-2; v_call: TRBV7-9; cdr3_aa: CASGGGGDYGYTF
j_call: TRBJ2-3; v_call: TRBV29-1; cdr3_aa: CSVRRRGTRDTDTQYF
j_call: TRBJ1-1; v_call: TRBV6-5; cdr3_aa: CASSYQGFTEAFF
j_call: TRBJ1-2; v_call: TRBV6-1; cdr3_aa: CASSEALDRVYGYTF
j_call: TRBJ2-5; v_call: TRBV7-8; cdr3_aa: CASSLRVGGETQYF
j_call: TRBJ2-7; v_call: TRBV9; cdr3_aa: CASSVAPGSGYEQYF
j_call: TRBJ2-3; v_call: TRBV2; cdr3_aa: CASTILGPTDTQYF
j_call: TRBJ1-5; v_call: TRBV18; cdr3_aa: CASSPLQGADQPQHF
j_call: TRBJ1-6; v_call: TRBV30; cdr3_aa: CAWSVLRAGDSPLHF
j_call: TRBJ2-2; v_call: TRBV5-1; cdr3_aa: CASRVTTTNTGELFF
j_call: TRBJ1-1; v_call: TRBV29-1; cdr3_aa: CSVRGGTGYTEAFF
j_call: TRBJ2-3; v_call: TRBV4-1; cdr3_aa: CASSQLTGPSTDTQYF
j_call: TRBJ1-4; v_call: TRBV16; cdr3_aa: CASSGGLTNEKLFF
j_call: TRBJ2-3; v_call: TRBV7-2; cdr3_aa: CASSLRPGGRSTDTQYF
j_call: TRBJ1-6; v_call: TRBV20-1; cdr3_aa: CSAGDGSPLHF
j_call: TRBJ1-3; v_call: TRBV4-2; cdr3_aa: CASSQDRGPGNTIYF
j_call: TRBJ2-7; v_call: TRBV11-2; cdr3_aa: CASSSWLAGGPEEQYF
j_call: TRBJ2-1; v_call: TRBV2; cdr3_aa: CATGARDTGEQEQFF
j_call: TRBJ1-4; v_call: TRBV3-1/TRBV3-2; cdr3_aa: CASSQAGRSHEKLFF
j_call: TRBJ1-2; v_call: TRBV13; cdr3_aa: CASSLGSANGYTF